Following are 14 T cell receptor beta chains from one sample sequenced in a study of CD8+CD57+ T cells in acquired aplastic anemia. For CDR3 and TCR beta VDJ profiling, genomic DNA was the template used. TCRdb recomputed calls from the reads with MiXCR, one row per CDR3 protein. The repertoire holds just over 150,000 distinct CDR3 sequences, with 40% to 60% as singletons. Patients included in sequencing had previously demonstrated CD8+CD57+ cell expansion by flow cytometry. Material: sorted CD4+, CD8+, or CD8+CD57+ T cells (not recorded which) from PBMCs. Receptors were obtained from a human donor with aplastic anemia.

DNA of the CDR3: TGTGCCAGCAGTTTAGGAATCGGAGGGGTCAATGAGCAGTTCTTC. This encodes CASSLGIGGVNEQFF. The chain joins TRBV28 to TRBJ2-1; weak D call: TRBD2 (6 bases). The CDR3 runs 15 residues. In germline, CDR1 is MDHEN, CDR2 SYDVKM. V gave up 2 bases and J gave up 6 bases, with 14 bases separating them.

J is TRBJ2-5 and V is TRBV7-9, with no clear D. Germline loops: CDR1 SEHNR, CDR2 FQNEAQ (reference sequence). The CDR3 has 11 residues. Between the trimmed V and J ends, which lost 8 bases and 2 bases, there was a span of 6 bases. The CDR3 is CASGPQETQYF. The CDR3 DNA follows: TGTGCCAGCGGACCACAAGAGACCCAGTACTTC.

This clonotype was seen repeatedly, ten times or more. This chain links TRBV9 with TRBJ2-2; TRBD2 matches 8 bases. V lost 6 bases and J lost 0; bases outside the gene matches: 7. Germline CDR1 and CDR2: SGDLS and YYNGEE. The CDR3 length is 16 residues. CDR3 sequence reads: CASTLSGVPNTGELFF. The DNA for the CDR3 is TGTGCCAGCACCCTTAGCGGGGTTCCGAACACCGGGGAGCTGTTTTTT.

This clonotype was picked up a small number of times. Germline and junction disagree at one end, which may indicate a read error. The chain uses TRBV10-3 and TRBJ2-1; possibly TRBD1 or TRBD2 for D (5 bases each). This CDR3 is built from 16 residues. The germline CDR1 and CDR2 sequences are ENHRY and SYGVKD. The CDR3 region has the DNA TGTGCCAGCAGTCATGGTATGGGGGAATTATACAATGAGCAGTTCTTC. It yields the protein CASSHGMGELYNEQFF.

In regard to this clonotype: A read error may account for a junction end that differs from germline. The V call is TRBV27, the J call TRBJ2-7; TRBD2 agrees at 9 bases. The CDR3 is made up of 15 amino acids. Germline V lookup: CDR1 MNHEY, CDR2 SMNVEV (reference sequence). The CDR3 reads CASRPGLAPTYGQYF. CDR3 nucleotides: TGTGCCAGCAGACCCGGACTAGCGCCTACCTACGGGCAGTACTTC.

About this clonotype itself: This could be a read error, since a much larger clone is one nucleotide away. In this CDR3 the conserved last residue, phenylalanine or tryptophan, is missing, so a read error is likely. The J gene is TRBJ1-5, the V gene TRBV6-1, with D perhaps TRBD1 (6 bases). The CDR3 covers 15 residues. Germline values: CDR1 MNHNS, CDR2 SASEGT. Trimming pared 6 bases from V and 8 bases from J, leaving 20 bases between. CDR3 amino acids: CASSPVQGVEEPQHL. The CDR3, as DNA: TGTGCCAGCAGCCCAGTACAGGGAGTGGAGGAGCCCCAGCATCTT.

This clonotype was recorded a few times. This sequence joins TRBV11-2 and TRBJ2-7; 7 bases align to TRBD1. The J segment lost 0 bases and the V segment lost 5 bases, leaving 10 bases of the junction unmatched. CDR3 length: 16 residues. The V gene's germline CDR1 is SGHAT and CDR2 FQNNGV. CDR3: CASSLRTGKGSYEQYF. The CDR3 nucleotides read TGTGCCAGCAGCCTCAGGACAGGAAAGGGCTCCTACGAGCAGTACTTC.

V and J are TRBV10-3 and TRBJ2-7; D remains ambiguous. The length of the CDR3 is 13 residues. The germline V gene has CDR1 ENHRY and CDR2 SYGVKD. Trimming removed 10 bases at V and 0 bases at J, with 13 bases between. CDR3 sequence: CATRHRISYEQYF. The DNA of the CDR3 is TGTGCCACCCGGCACCGGATCTCCTACGAGCAGTACTTC.

The rearrangement joins TRBV19 to TRBJ1-5; D unclear. Trimming stripped 3 bases from V and 2 bases from J, with 8 bases between. The V gene's germline CDR1 is LNHDA and CDR2 SQIVND (reference sequence). The CDR3 is 14 residues long. The CDR3 bases are TGTGCCAGTAGTATTAGCTCGGGCAATCAGCCCCAGCATTTT. Translating it yields CASSISSGNQPQHF.

Notes on this clonotype: This clone may be a read error of a much larger clone one base away. CDR3 protein: CASSSLTAGATSGSAGEQYF. CDR3 in DNA: TGTGCCAGTAGTAGCCTGACAGCTGGGGCGACTAGCGGGAGTGCAGGCGAGCAGTACTTC. This chain joins TRBV19 and TRBJ2-7, with TRBD2 matching 12 bases. The CDR3 is 20 residues long. The J segment lost 6 bases and the V segment lost 4 bases, leaving 22 bases of the junction unmatched. Germline values: CDR1 LNHDA, CDR2 SQIVND (reference sequence).

This clonotype was observed many times. This CDR3 reads CSVATGANYGYTF. DNA for the CDR3: TGCAGCGTTGCTACAGGGGCTAACTATGGCTACACCTTC. The chain links TRBV29-1 to TRBJ1-2; TRBD1 aligns across 7 bases. Germline CDR1 is SQVTM and CDR2 is ANQGSEA. CDR3 length equals 13 residues. J was trimmed by 0 bases and V by 4 bases; bases with no gene match: 2. Supplemented by reference TRBV29-1 and TRBJ1-2, the full variable domain reads SAVISQKPSRDICQRGTSLTIQCQVDSQVTMMFWYRQQPGQSLTLIATANQGSEATYESGFVIDKFPISRPNLTFSTLTVSNMSPEDSSIYLCSVATGANYGYTFGSGTRLTVV.

This clonotype was counted ten times or more. The chain carries TRBV20-1 and TRBJ2-3; D tentatively fits TRBD1 or TRBD2 (5 bases each). The germline V gene has CDR1 DFQATT and CDR2 SNEGSKA (reference sequence). V shed 4 bases and J shed 6 bases, with 23 bases lying between them. The CDR3 has 16 residues. The CDR3 here is CSAIPLGTQGHDTQYF. The CDR3 DNA sequence: TGCAGTGCTATCCCACTAGGAACCCAGGGCCACGATACGCAGTATTTT.

The chain is built from TRBV12-3 or TRBV12-4 and TRBJ2-2; D call uncertain. Trimming cost V 2 bases and J 4 bases, with 5 bases left between them. The length of the CDR3 is 13 residues. CDR3 loop: CASSLRRTGELFF. CDR3 coding DNA: TGTGCCAGCAGTTTACGGCGCACCGGGGAGCTGTTTTTT.

V usage is TRBV24-1 and J usage is TRBJ2-2; 7 bases fit TRBD1. V gave up 10 bases and J gave up 3 bases; unmatched junction bases: 7. Germline V gene lookup returns CDR1 KGHDR and CDR2 SFDVKD. This CDR3 region has 14 residues. The CDR3 region has the DNA TGTGCCACTAAAGGGCAGGGGGACACCGGGGAGCTGTTTTTT. It specifies CATKGQGDTGELFF.